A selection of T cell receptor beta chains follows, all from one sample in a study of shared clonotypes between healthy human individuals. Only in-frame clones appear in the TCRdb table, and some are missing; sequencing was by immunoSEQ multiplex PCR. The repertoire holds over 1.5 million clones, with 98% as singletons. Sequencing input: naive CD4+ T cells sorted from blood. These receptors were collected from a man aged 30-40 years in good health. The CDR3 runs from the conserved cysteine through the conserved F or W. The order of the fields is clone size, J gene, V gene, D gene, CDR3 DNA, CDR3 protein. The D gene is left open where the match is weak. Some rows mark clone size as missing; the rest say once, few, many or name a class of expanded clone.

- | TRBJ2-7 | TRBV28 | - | TGTGCCAGCAGGAACACAGGGTCGAGGTACGAGCAGTACTTC | CASRNTGSRYEQYF
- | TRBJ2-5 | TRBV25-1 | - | TGTGCCAGCAGTGGGTGGGCGGAACAAGAGACCCAGTACTTC | CASSGWAEQETQYF
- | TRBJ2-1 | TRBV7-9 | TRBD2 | TGTGCCAGCAGCGCCGCGGGGGGTGAGCAGTTCTTC | CASSAAGGEQFF
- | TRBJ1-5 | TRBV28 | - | TGTGCCAGCACCGTAGGGACAAACAATCAGCCCCAGCATTTT | CASTVGTNNQPQHF
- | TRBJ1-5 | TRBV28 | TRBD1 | TGTGCCAGCAGATGGGGACAGGGCAATCAGCCCCAGCATTTT | CASRWGQGNQPQHF
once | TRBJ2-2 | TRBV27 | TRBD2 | TGTGCCAGCAGTTGGTTCGGGAGGGCCGTGAACACCGGGGAGCTGTTTTTT | CASSWFGRAVNTGELFF
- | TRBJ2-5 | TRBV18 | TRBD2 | TGTGCCAGCTCAAGACTAGCGGGGGACACTCAAGAGACCCAGTACTTC | CASSRLAGDTQETQYF
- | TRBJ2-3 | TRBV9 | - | TGTGCCAGCAGCGTAGGTGGCACAGATACGCAGTATTTT | CASSVGGTDTQYF
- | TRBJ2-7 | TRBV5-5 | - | TGTGCCAGCAGCTTGGCACTTCCCGAGCAGTACTTC | CASSLALPEQYF
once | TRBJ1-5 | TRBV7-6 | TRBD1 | TGTGCCAGCAGTTCGGGACAGGGGTTCAATCAGCCCCAGCATTTT | CASSSGQGFNQPQHF
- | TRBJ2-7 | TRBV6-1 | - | TGTGCCAGCAGTGAAGCGGAGGGGGTGGTATACGAGCAGTACTTC | CASSEAEGVVYEQYF
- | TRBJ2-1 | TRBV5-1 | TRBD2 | TGCGCCAGCAGCTTGGGGCTAGCGGTCTACAATGAGCAGTTCTTC | CASSLGLAVYNEQFF
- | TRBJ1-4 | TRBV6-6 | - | TGTGCCAGCAGTTTAACAGGGAATGAAAAACTGTTTTTT | CASSLTGNEKLFF
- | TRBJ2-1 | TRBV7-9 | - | TGTGCCAGCAGCGCCCCCCCAGGGATAAATGAGCAGTTCTTC | CASSAPPGINEQFF
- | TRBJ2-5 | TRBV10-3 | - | TGTGCCATCACCCCGACGCAGCCTTCAGAGACCCAGTACTTC | CAITPTQPSETQYF
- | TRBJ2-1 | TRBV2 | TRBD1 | TGTGCCAGCAGTTACCGGACAGGGAACAATGAGCAGTTCTTC | CASSYRTGNNEQFF
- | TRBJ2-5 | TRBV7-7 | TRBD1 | TGTGCCAGCAGCTTAGGGACAGGCAAAGAGACCCAGTACTTC | CASSLGTGKETQYF
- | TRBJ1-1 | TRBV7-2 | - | TGTGCCAGCAGCTTAGAATGGATGAACACTGAAGCTTTCTTT | CASSLEWMNTEAFF
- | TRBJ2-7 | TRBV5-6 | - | TGTGCCAGCAGCTTGGCCGGAGGACCACGAACCTACGAGCAGTACTTC | CASSLAGGPRTYEQYF
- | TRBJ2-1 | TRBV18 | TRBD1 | TGTGCCAGCTCAACGACCGGGACAGGGACTTTACCCGGACCCTACAATGAGCAGTTCTTC | CASSTTGTGTLPGPYNEQFF
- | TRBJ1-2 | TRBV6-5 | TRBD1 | TGTGCCAGCAGCCGCGGACAGGGGAATGGCTACACCTTC | CASSRGQGNGYTF
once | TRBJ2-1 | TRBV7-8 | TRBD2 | TGTGCCAGCAGCCGGACTAGCGGGAGGGTTCTGTTCTTC | CASSRTSGRVLFF
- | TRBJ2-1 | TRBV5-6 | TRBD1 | TGTGCCAGCAGCCTTGGACAGGGCCTTCCCCCTACCAATGAGCAGTTCTTC | CASSLGQGLPPTNEQFF
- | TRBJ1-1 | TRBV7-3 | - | TGTGCCAGCAGCCCCCGGGGAGACACTGAAGCTTTCTTT | CASSPRGDTEAFF
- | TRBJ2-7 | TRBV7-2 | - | TGTGCCAGCAGCTTAGTCGTGGGCCAGAGCTCCTACGAGCAGTACTTC | CASSLVVGQSSYEQYF
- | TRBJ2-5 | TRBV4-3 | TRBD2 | TGCGCCAGCAGCCAAGGGGTTGCGGGAGGTGAGACCCAGTACTTC | CASSQGVAGGETQYF
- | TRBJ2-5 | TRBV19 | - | TGTGCCAGTAGTAAGAGGGTGCGACAAGAGACCCAGTACTTC | CASSKRVRQETQYF
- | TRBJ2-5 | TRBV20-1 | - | TGCAGTGCGGGAGGACGGGAGACCCAGTACTTC | CSAGGRETQYF
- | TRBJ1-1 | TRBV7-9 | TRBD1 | TGTGCCAGCAGCAGGACTCAGGGGGCACACACTGAAGCTTTCTTT | CASSRTQGAHTEAFF
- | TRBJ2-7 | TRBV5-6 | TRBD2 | TGTGCCAGCAGGTCTCGTTGGCTAGCGGGAGGGAACTCCTACGAGCAGTACTTC | CASRSRWLAGGNSYEQYF
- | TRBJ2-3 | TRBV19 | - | TGTGCCAGTAGCTCTATCAGTATGTCGTCCCGGGCAGATACGCAGTATTTT | CASSSISMSSRADTQYF
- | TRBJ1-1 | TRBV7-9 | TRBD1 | TGTGCCAGCAGGCGTCGGGACAGGGGATCGAACACTGAAGCTTTCTTT | CASRRRDRGSNTEAFF
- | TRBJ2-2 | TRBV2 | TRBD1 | TGTGCCAGCAGGGGGACAGACACCGGGGAGCTGTTTTTT | CASRGTDTGELFF
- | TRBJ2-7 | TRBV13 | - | TGTGCCAGCAGCCCAGGGCTAAGTCAAGGGGATCATCCGGGGGTGTCCTACGAGCAGTACTTC | CASSPGLSQGDHPGVSYEQYF
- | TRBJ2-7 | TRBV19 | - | TGTGCCAGTAGTATACCCGGGTTCCCCTCCTACGAGCAGTACTTC | CASSIPGFPSYEQYF
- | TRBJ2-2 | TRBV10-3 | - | TGTGCCATCAGTGAGTGGAATGGAGAGAACACCGGGGAGCTGTTTTTT | CAISEWNGENTGELFF
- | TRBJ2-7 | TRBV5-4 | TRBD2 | TGTGCCAGCAGCCCGGGACTAGCGGGAATGACATACGAGCAGTACTTC | CASSPGLAGMTYEQYF
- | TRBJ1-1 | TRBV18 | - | TGTGCCAGCTCACCTTTGGGGCGGAACACTGAAGCTTTCTTT | CASSPLGRNTEAFF
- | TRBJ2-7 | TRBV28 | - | TGTGCCAGCAGCCGGTTAGGGTACGAGCAGTACTTC | CASSRLGYEQYF
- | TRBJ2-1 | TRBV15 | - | TGTGCCACCAGCAGAGATGTAAGGTCCAATGAGCAGTTCTTC | CATSRDVRSNEQFF
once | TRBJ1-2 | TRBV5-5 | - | TGTGCCAGCAGCGGGAACCGGGACGGTCGAGACTATGGCTACACCTTC | CASSGNRDGRDYGYTF
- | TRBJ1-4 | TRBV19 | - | TGTGCCAGTAGAAGGAGGACACAGGCCCCCAATGAAAAACTGTTTTTT | CASRRRTQAPNEKLFF
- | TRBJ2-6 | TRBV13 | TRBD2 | TGTGCCAGCAGCTCTTGGACTAGCGGGAGGAGGGGGGCCAACGTCCTGACTTTC | CASSSWTSGRRGANVLTF
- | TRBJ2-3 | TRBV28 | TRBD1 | TGTGCCAGTATAGGACAGGGGGCAGGAGATACGCAGTATTTT | CASIGQGAGDTQYF
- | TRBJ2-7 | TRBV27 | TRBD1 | TGTGCCAGCAGTTTGGCCCGGGACAGGGGTCGGAGCTCCTACGAGCAGTACTTC | CASSLARDRGRSSYEQYF
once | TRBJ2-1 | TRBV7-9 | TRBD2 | TGTGCCAGCAGCTTGGGACTAGCGGGAGGGCCTCCATCTCAATATGAGCAGTTCTTC | CASSLGLAGGPPSQYEQFF
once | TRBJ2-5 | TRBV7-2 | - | TGTGCCAGCAGCTTAGCAGGGCGGAGACCCCAAGAGACCCAGTACTTC | CASSLAGRRPQETQYF
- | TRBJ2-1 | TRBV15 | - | TGTGCCACTGGGACACAAGAGTACAATGAGCAGTTCTTC | CATGTQEYNEQFF
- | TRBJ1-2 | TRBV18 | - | TGTGCCAGCTCCGTCACCGGCGGGGGCACCTATGGCTACACCTTC | CASSVTGGGTYGYTF
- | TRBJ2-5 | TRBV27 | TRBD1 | TGTGCCAGCAGTTTATCAAAACTACCGACAGGGGGTCAAGAGACCCAGTACTTC | CASSLSKLPTGGQETQYF
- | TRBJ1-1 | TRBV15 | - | TGTGCCACCAGTGACCACGTGGCCACTGAAGCTTTCTTT | CATSDHVATEAFF